The T cell receptor beta chain described here comes from a study of blood T cell repertoires in COVID-19. This table comes from immunoSEQ multiplex PCR, and its TCRdb copy is limited to in-frame clones, with some not included. The data show roughly 50,000 clones, with under 90% seen just once and about 3% held by the top ten. V lost 3 bases and J lost 4, with 12 bases in between. CDR3 length equals 14 residues. Per germline, CDR1 SGHTA and CDR2 FQGNSA. The receptor was isolated from a woman aged 80 or over with COVID-19, enrolled during active disease. The sample consisted of peripheral blood. V is TRBV7-2 and J is TRBJ2-5; D possibly corresponds to TRBD2 (7 bases). CDR3 nucleotides: TGTGCCAGCAGCTTGGGGGGGCGAGGAGAGACCCAGTACTTC. It is translated as CASSLGGRGETQYF.